This TCR beta chain originates from a study of T cell changes during pregnancy in multiple sclerosis. TCRdb's table, derived via immunoSEQ multiplex PCR, lists solely in-frame clones and lacks some. This sample carries 90,000 or so clones, roughly 90% of them seen once, and the ten largest clones take 0.95%. The CDR3 has 14 residues. Trimming removed 6 bases from V and 5 bases from J, with 16 bases in between. Per the germline V gene, CDR1 is MRHNA and CDR2 is SNTAGT. The clonotype originates from a female donor with multiple sclerosis, enrolled in a pregnancy study. This chain connects TRBV6-4 to TRBJ1-1; TRBD1 is a possible D gene (6 bases). Specimen: peripheral blood, collected before pregnancy. Here the CDR3 reads CASSAEGGRTEAFF. In DNA form, the CDR3 reads TGTGCCAGCAGCGCCGAGGGGGGGCGGACTGAAGCTTTCTTT.